These 23 T cell receptor beta chains originate from one sample sequenced in a study of CD8+CD57+ T cells in acquired aplastic anemia. Genomic DNA was employed as the template in profiling TCR beta VDJ and CDR3. TCRdb ran MiXCR on the reads and lists one entry per CDR3 protein. The sample consists of fewer than 250,000 distinct CDR3 sequences, roughly half of them appearing once. Sequencing input: sorted CD4+, CD8+, or CD8+CD57+ T cells (not recorded which) from PBMCs. The receptor set was obtained from a human donor in good health, serving as a control.

Notes on this clonotype: The germline gene is not matched at one end of the junction; a read error may be the cause. The rearrangement uses TRBV6-2 or TRBV6-3 and TRBJ1-4, with D perhaps TRBD1 (5 bases). The CDR3 is 16 residues long. The V gene's germline CDR1 is MNHEY and CDR2 SVGEGT. The CDR3: CASSHRARGDLGKPFF. The CDR3 DNA is TGTGCCAGCAGCCACCGCGCAAGGGGCGATCTTGGAAAACCGTTTTTT.

The V and J genes are TRBV24-1 and TRBJ1-5; D possibly corresponds to TRBD1 (5 bases). Trimming took off 4 bases at V and 0 bases at J, with 12 bases between the two ends. This CDR3 is 16 amino acids long. Germline V CDR1 and CDR2: KGHDR, SFDVKD. The CDR3 loop reads CATSDPGGSSNQPQHF. CDR3 coding DNA: TGTGCCACCAGTGACCCGGGGGGGAGTAGCAATCAGCCCCAGCATTTT.

This clonotype has a count of ten or more. The chain employs TRBV28 and TRBJ2-7; D is unresolved. Trimming left V 1 base short and J 1 base short, with 2 bases between. Germline V gene sequence: CDR1 MDHEN, CDR2 SYDVKM. CDR3 size: 12 residues. The CDR3, as DNA: TGTGCCAGCAGTTTATTGTCCTACGAGCAGTACTTC. Translation: CASSLLSYEQYF.

A word on this clonotype: Because the CDR3 is missing its conserved closing phenylalanine or tryptophan, this is likely a read error. The J gene is TRBJ1-6, the V gene TRBV4-2; 10 bases align to TRBD1. In germline, CDR1 is LGHNA, CDR2 YNFKEQ. With V trimmed by 4 bases and J by 13 bases, 13 bases remained unmatched. The CDR3 loop spans 16 amino acids. CDR3 coding DNA: TGTGCCAGCAGCCGGACGACAGGGGGCGCCGCTTCGCCCCTCCACTCT. It is translated as CASSRTTGGAASPLHS.

This clonotype was picked up one time. The gene calls are TRBV15 and TRBJ1-5, with 12 bases that match TRBD1. Per the germline V gene, CDR1 is LNHNV and CDR2 is YYDKDF (reference sequence). This CDR3 spans 15 amino acids. J gave up 5 bases and V 8 bases, and 7 bases lay outside the gene matches. The CDR3 loop reads CATRPGTGGYQPQHF. CDR3 nucleotides: TGTGCCACCCGTCCCGGGACAGGGGGCTATCAGCCCCAGCATTTT. The entire variable domain, with the rest obtained from reference TRBV15 and TRBJ1-5, is as follows: DAMVIQNPRYQVTQFGKPVTLSCSQTLNHNVMYWYQQKSSQAPKLLFHYYDKDFNNEADTPDNFQSRRPNTSFCFLDIRSPGLGDTAMYLCATRPGTGGYQPQHFGDGTRLSIL.

This clonotype was observed a handful of times. The chain couples TRBV6-5 to TRBJ1-1; D uncertain. CDR3 length: 15 residues. Germline CDR1 reads MNHEY; CDR2 reads SVGAGI. The ends were cut back, 6 bases at V and 2 bases at J, with 16 bases in the middle. CDR3 nucleotide sequence: TGTGCCAGCAGGGAAGTCGGCAAAAGAAACACTGAAGCTTTCTTT. This codes for CASREVGKRNTEAFF.

Written as DNA, the CDR3 is TGCGCCAGCAGGACTTTAATTTCTCGGACTAGCGGGGGGGGGATGCAGTATTTT. Amino acid sequence: CASRTLISRTSGGGMQYF. The J gene is TRBJ2-3, the V gene TRBV4-1; 15 bases are a match to TRBD2. Trimming removed 6 bases from V and 11 bases from J; junction bases left unmatched: 18. This CDR3 spans 18 amino acids. Germline V gene lookup returns CDR1 MGHRA and CDR2 YSYEKL.

V and J are TRBV5-5 and TRBJ1-2; perhaps TRBD1 as D (6 bases). Germline V gives CDR1 SGHKS, CDR2 YYEKEE (reference sequence). V was cut by 4 bases and J by 2 bases, with 18 bases left in between. This CDR3 is 16 amino acids long. CDR3 sequence (DNA): TGTGCCAGCAGCCAAGATGTGGCAGGGGACAACTATGGCTACACCTTC. This codes for CASSQDVAGDNYGYTF.

This clonotype was counted many times. The chain carries TRBV19 and TRBJ1-2; 8 nucleotides agree with TRBD1. J was trimmed by 5 bases and V by 6 bases; bases with no gene match: 11. CDR3 length: 15 residues. The germline V gene encodes CDR1 LNHDA and CDR2 SQIVND (reference sequence). As DNA, the CDR3 is TGTGCCAGTAGCCCGGGGGCAGGGGGCGGTTATGGCTACACCTTC. It specifies CASSPGAGGGYGYTF.

The CDR3 reads CASSFSSSGGERQFF. CDR3 bases: TGCGCCAGCAGCTTTTCTTCTAGCGGGGGGGAACGGCAGTTCTTC. This sequence joins TRBV5-1 and TRBJ2-1, with 12 positions matching TRBD2. The CDR3 spans 15 residues. The germline CDR1 and CDR2 sequences are SGHRS and YFSETQ. The trim removed 2 bases at V and 12 bases at J, leaving 9 bases unmatched.

This clonotype was recorded at least ten times. The V and J genes are TRBV12-5 and TRBJ1-1; no reliable D call. Germline assignment: CDR1 LGHNT and CDR2 FRNRAP. The V end lost 4 bases, the J end lost 4 bases, and 16 bases lay between the germline ends. CDR3 length: 15 residues. The CDR3 is CASGSGLPTGTEAFF. In DNA form, the CDR3 reads TGTGCTAGTGGTTCGGGATTACCGACGGGCACTGAAGCTTTCTTT.

This chain links TRBV10-2 with TRBJ1-6; 7 positions match TRBD1. CDR1 is WSHSY and CDR2 is SAAADI in the germline V gene. The V gene end was trimmed by 7 bases and the J gene end by 7 bases; junction bases not matched to a gene: 7. CDR3 size: 14 residues. As DNA, the CDR3 is TGCGCCAGCAACGCCGGGACAGAAAATTCACCCCTCCACTTT. This translates into CASNAGTENSPLHF.

The V and J genes are TRBV29-1 and TRBJ1-3; D remains unclear. Germline V gene sequence: CDR1 SQVTM, CDR2 ANQGSEA. The CDR3 is 13 residues long. V shed 4 bases and J shed 5 bases, with 12 bases lying between them. This CDR3 is CSVVGSLRNTIYF. The CDR3 DNA sequence: TGCAGCGTTGTGGGGAGCCTCCGAAACACCATATATTTT.

The chain uses TRBV6-2 or TRBV6-3 and TRBJ2-3; TRBD1 agrees at 9 bases. Germline CDR1 and CDR2: MNHEY and SVGEGT. CDR3 size: 16 residues. J lost 4 bases, V lost 2 bases, and 7 bases had no gene match. As DNA, the CDR3 is TGTGCCAGCAGTTACCCGACAGGGGGTGGGCCAGATACGCAGTATTTT. It yields the protein CASSYPTGGGPDTQYF.

This clonotype was detected only once. The germline gene is not matched at one end of the junction; a read error may be the cause. V is TRBV7-6 and J is TRBJ2-7; no clear D. Germline V lookup: CDR1 SGHVS, CDR2 FNYEAQ. The CDR3 length is 13 residues. CDR3 sequence (DNA): TGTGCCGGCAGCTTAGGTTCCCGGAACGAGCAGTACTTC. Translation gives CAGSLGSRNEQYF.

The chain is built from TRBV11-3 and TRBJ1-1, with TRBD1 as a possible D gene (5 bases). Germline CDR1 is SGHNT and CDR2 is YENEEA. Trimming cost V 5 bases and J 1 base, with 17 bases left between them. The length of the CDR3 is 16 residues. The CDR3 DNA is TGTGCCAGCAGCAACATAGCGGGGGGGACGAACACTGAAGCTTTCTTT. Encoded protein: CASSNIAGGTNTEAFF.

The V gene is TRBV6-4, the J gene TRBJ1-1; possibly TRBD1 for D (5 bases). Germline CDR1 is MRHNA and CDR2 is SNTAGT. The CDR3 loop spans 18 amino acids. Trimming shortened V by 2 bases and J by 5 bases, and 24 bases separated the two germline ends. Here the CDR3 DNA reads TGTGCCAGCAGTGACATACCAACATCCCAAGGGGCACAGACTGAAGCTTTCTTT. It yields the protein CASSDIPTSQGAQTEAFF.

The chain uses TRBV19 and TRBJ1-1, with TRBD1 identical over 10 bases. CDR1 and CDR2 from the germline V gene are LNHDA and SQIVND (reference sequence). Trimming removed 6 bases from V and 5 bases from J; junction bases left unmatched: 3. The length of the CDR3 is 13 residues. The CDR3 region is CASRTGQGTEAFF. The DNA for the CDR3 is TGTGCCAGTAGGACGGGACAGGGGACTGAAGCTTTCTTT.

This clonotype was seen ten or more times. The rearrangement uses TRBV6-1 and TRBJ2-7, with TRBD1 matching 8 bases. Trimming at V came to 7 bases and at J to 1 base, leaving 6 bases not matched to a gene. CDR1 is MNHNS and CDR2 is SASEGT in the germline V gene. The CDR3 is made up of 14 amino acids. CDR3 in DNA: TGTGCCAGCATTTACCGGGACAGGTCCTACGAGCAGTACTTC. Translated: CASIYRDRSYEQYF.

The V and J genes are TRBV6-5 and TRBJ2-7, with 7 positions matching TRBD2. Germline CDR1 is MNHEY and CDR2 is SVGAGI. CDR3 length: 15 residues. V was pared by 6 bases and J by 4 bases, with 12 bases of the junction left unmatched. The CDR3 DNA sequence: TGTGCCAGCAGCGCGGGGGAGACATTAGGGTACGAGCAGTACTTC. This translates into CASSAGETLGYEQYF.

This clonotype was seen ten or more times. This sequence joins TRBV4-2 and TRBJ1-6, with 9 bases matching TRBD1. The length of the CDR3 is 18 residues. V was pared by 0 bases and J by 3 bases, with 6 bases of the junction left unmatched. Germline CDR1 is LGHNA and CDR2 is YNFKEQ. The CDR3 nucleotides read TGTGCCAGCAGCCAAGACCCGGACAGGGGACTCTATAATTCACCCCTCCACTTT. It yields the protein CASSQDPDRGLYNSPLHF.

This clonotype was counted ten times or more. V usage is TRBV6-5 and J usage is TRBJ2-7, with 7 bases that match TRBD1. CDR1 is MNHEY, CDR2 SVGAGI, per germline. Unmatched junction bases numbered 9, after V lost 7 bases and J lost 3 bases. This CDR3 is built from 14 residues. The CDR3 DNA is TGTGCCAGCACCTTCGAGACAGGGAGCTACGAGCAGTACTTC. Protein: CASTFETGSYEQYF.

V is TRBV3-1 and J is TRBJ2-7; weak D call: TRBD2 (7 bases). The CDR3 sequence is 15 residues long. Germline CDR1 and CDR2: LGHDT and YNNKEL (reference sequence). The ends were cut back, 4 bases at V and 4 bases at J, with 17 bases in the middle. As DNA, the CDR3 is TGTGCCAGCAGCCCGAGGGGGGGGGGCCTTTACGAGCAGTACTTC. Translation gives CASSPRGGGLYEQYF.